This T cell receptor (beta chain) is from a study of T cell changes during pregnancy in multiple sclerosis. V gave up 0 bases and J gave up 4 bases, with 8 bases separating them. The length of the CDR3 is 13 residues. Germline assignment: CDR1 GTSNPN and CDR2 SVGIG (reference sequence). TCRdb keeps only in-frame clones here, not all; method: immunoSEQ multiplex PCR. The sample contains 95,000 to 100,000 clones, more than 90% of which appear only once. This chain links TRBV30 with TRBJ2-3; D might be TRBD2 (5 bases). This clonotype originated in a female donor with multiple sclerosis, enrolled in a pregnancy study. The material sequenced was peripheral blood, taken in the second trimester of pregnancy. The CDR3 loop is CAWSVRSADTQYF. The CDR3 coding sequence is TGTGCCTGGAGTGTCCGTAGCGCAGATACGCAGTATTTT.